This T cell receptor (beta chain) was captured in a study of vaccination and CD4 T cells after COVID-19. General observations from the study: Median counts of SARS-CoV-2-reactive clonotypes increased from approximately 21 to 40; this difference was not significant.

Per germline, CDR1 DFQATT and CDR2 SNEGSKA (reference sequence). The CDR3 totals 11 residues. Deletions cut 6 bases from V and 2 bases from J, with 6 bases between. A word on this clonotype: What it binds is unknown.

Sequenced with the Oncomine TCR Beta short-read assay was DNA taken from cultured CD4+ T cells. TCRdb passed the PCR reads through MiXCR, listing each CDR3 protein once. Seen here are 25,000 to 30,000 distinct CDR3 sequences, approximately 66% observed once, and the top ten hold roughly a sixth. Treatment indicated: roughly 11-day PBMC culture with coronavirus spike peptide pools or control peptides (ViraFEST assay). The TCR comes from a human donor who received a COVID-19 vaccine. The source was CD4+ T cells from blood, cultured in vitro, collected after SARS-CoV-2 vaccination. The V gene is TRBV20-1, the J gene TRBJ2-3; D gene ambiguous. CDR3 region: CSAETTDTQYF. In nucleotides, the CDR3 is TGCAGTGCCGAAACCACAGATACGCAGTATTTT.